Listed here are 11 T cell receptor beta chains from one sample, sequenced in a study of blood T cell repertoires in COVID-19. Method: immunoSEQ multiplex PCR; TCRdb's copy keeps in-frame clones and lacks some. The sample records roughly 180,000 clones, about three quarters being singletons. The specimen was peripheral blood. The receptors were sampled from a woman older than 75 with COVID-19, enrolled during active disease.

The rearrangement links TRBV19 to TRBJ1-2; TRBD1 matches 7 bases. Germline V gene sequence: CDR1 LNHDA, CDR2 SQIVND (reference sequence). V lost 3 bases, J lost 4 bases, and 11 bases stayed unmatched. CDR3 length equals 16 residues. The CDR3 DNA is TGTGCCAGTAGTATTGGTGGGACAGATTTACTCTATGGCTACACCTTC. Amino acid sequence: CASSIGGTDLLYGYTF.

The chain carries TRBV6-5 and TRBJ1-1; 9 bases line up with TRBD1. The V gene's germline CDR1 is MNHEY and CDR2 SVGAGI. This CDR3 comprises 14 residues. Unmatched junction bases numbered 10, after V lost 7 bases and J lost 7 bases. This CDR3 is CASTPTGGLFEAFF. The CDR3 nucleotides are TGTGCCAGCACCCCCACAGGGGGCCTTTTTGAAGCTTTCTTT.

The CDR3 region has the DNA TGTGCCAGCAGCCCCGGGACAGGGCGGAACACTGAAGCTTTCTTT. This sequence encodes CASSPGTGRNTEAFF. This rearrangement joins TRBV4-2 to TRBJ1-1, with 9 positions matching TRBD1. Germline assignment: CDR1 LGHNA and CDR2 YNFKEQ. The CDR3 sequence is 15 residues long. V trimming: 4 bases; J trimming: 1 base; junction bases outside the gene matches: 4.

The chain employs TRBV20-1 and TRBJ2-1; D remains ambiguous. The CDR3 is 13 amino acids. The V end lost 3 bases, the J end lost 11 bases, and 17 bases lay between the germline ends. The germline V gene encodes CDR1 DFQATT and CDR2 SNEGSKA (reference sequence). CDR3 sequence: CSASGTDSIKQFF. The CDR3 nucleotides read TGCAGTGCTAGTGGTACCGACTCGATTAAGCAGTTCTTC.

The V gene is TRBV19, the J gene TRBJ2-5; D may be TRBD1 (6 bases). Trimming pared 1 base from V and 3 bases from J, leaving 9 bases between. The CDR3 loop spans 14 amino acids. Germline V gene lookup returns CDR1 LNHDA and CDR2 SQIVND (reference sequence). The chain's CDR3 is CASSIVGAEETQYF. CDR3 coding DNA: TGTGCCAGTAGTATAGTGGGGGCAGAAGAGACCCAGTACTTC.

The chain has TRBV6-5 and TRBJ1-2; TRBD1 is a possible D gene (5 bases). This CDR3 is 13 amino acids long. CDR1 and CDR2 from the germline V gene are MNHEY and SVGAGI. V gave up 2 bases and J gave up 3 bases, with 7 bases separating them. This CDR3 is CASSYRQYYGYTF. CDR3 nucleotide sequence: TGTGCCAGCAGTTACAGACAGTACTATGGCTACACCTTC.

This clone was found once. The V call is TRBV7-8, the J call TRBJ2-3, with 10 bases fitting TRBD2. The CDR3 loop spans 15 amino acids. J gave up 6 bases and V 3 bases, and 6 bases lay outside the gene matches. Germline values: CDR1 SGHVS, CDR2 FQNEAQ. The CDR3 here is CASSFALAGADTQYF. CDR3 bases: TGTGCCAGCAGCTTTGCCCTAGCGGGGGCGGATACGCAGTATTTT.

This chain connects TRBV7-6 to TRBJ2-3; TRBD1 matches at 10 bases. This CDR3 is built from 18 residues. The germline V gene encodes CDR1 SGHVS and CDR2 FNYEAQ. Trimming cost V 3 bases and J 3 bases; bases outside gene matches: 12. The CDR3 reads CASSLWGTGTGVTDTQYF. Here the CDR3 DNA reads TGTGCCAGCAGCTTGTGGGGAACCGGGACAGGGGTTACAGATACGCAGTATTTT.

The chain joins TRBV20-1 to TRBJ2-7, with D hard to call. V was shortened by 3 bases and J by 3 bases, with 12 bases between the two germline ends. The length of the CDR3 is 13 residues. Per the germline V gene, CDR1 is DFQATT and CDR2 is SNEGSKA (reference sequence). The CDR3 sequence is CSASRVGYYEQYF. The CDR3 DNA reads TGCAGTGCTAGTCGGGTAGGCTACTACGAGCAGTACTTC.

The chain couples TRBV9 to TRBJ2-3, with a weak D call TRBD1 (5 bases). This CDR3 has 16 amino acids. Per germline, CDR1 SGDLS and CDR2 YYNGEE. V was clipped by 0 bases and J by 0 bases, with 11 bases between them. CDR3 residues: CASSVAPGLSTDTQYF. CDR3 bases: TGTGCCAGCAGCGTAGCTCCAGGGCTGAGCACAGATACGCAGTATTTT.

J is TRBJ2-1 and V is TRBV6-5, with 8 bases identical to TRBD2. J lost 6 bases, V lost 6 bases, and 10 bases had no gene match. The length of the CDR3 is 15 residues. Germline lookup yields CDR1 MNHEY and CDR2 SVGAGI. DNA of the CDR3: TGTGCCAGCAGCCCCGTCGACGGGGGGGCCAATGAGCAGTTCTTC. Translating it yields CASSPVDGGANEQFF.